The 20 T cell receptor beta chains below come from one sample, sequenced in a study of T cell changes during pregnancy in multiple sclerosis. Using immunoSEQ multiplex PCR, the repertoire was profiled, and TCRdb retains in-frame clones only, with some absent. The repertoire holds tens of thousands of clones, with 80% to 95% as singletons. The sample in question was CD4+ T cells from peripheral blood mononuclear cells, obtained in the second trimester of pregnancy. These TCRs come from a female donor with multiple sclerosis, enrolled in a pregnancy study.

The chain is built from TRBV27 and TRBJ2-7, with a weak D call TRBD2 (6 bases). The CDR3 is 14 residues long. The germline V gene has CDR1 MNHEY and CDR2 SMNVEV (reference sequence). V dropped 2 bases and J dropped 4 bases, with 12 bases sitting between them. The CDR3 is CASSLQAGRYEQYF. The CDR3 region has the DNA TGTGCCAGCAGTTTACAGGCGGGGAGGTACGAGCAGTACTTC.

V and J are TRBV28 and TRBJ2-7; 7 bases agree with TRBD1. Germline CDR1 is MDHEN and CDR2 is SYDVKM. V gave up 5 bases and J gave up 0 bases; unmatched junction bases: 7. The CDR3 is made up of 15 amino acids. CDR3 protein: CASSPTGALSYEQYF. For the CDR3, the DNA is TGTGCCAGCAGTCCAACAGGGGCCCTCTCCTACGAGCAGTACTTC. The variable domain in full, with the rest retrieved from reference TRBV28 and TRBJ2-7, is DVKVTQSSRYLVKRTGEKVFLECVQDMDHENMFWYRQDPGLGLRLIYFSYDVKMKEKGDIPEGYSVSREKKERFSLILESASTNQTSMYLCASSPTGALSYEQYFGPGTRLTVT.

CDR3 sequence reads: CASSPPPGSYEQYF. CDR3 coding DNA: TGTGCCAGCTCACCACCGCCGGGCTCCTACGAGCAGTACTTC. The genes are TRBV18 and TRBJ2-7; no clear D. The CDR3 is 14 amino acids. Germline lookup yields CDR1 KGHSH and CDR2 LQKENI. V lost 0 bases and J lost 0, with 6 bases in between.

J is TRBJ2-3 and V is TRBV15; TRBD1 is a possible D gene (6 bases). Germline V gene data show CDR1 as LNHNV and CDR2 as YYDKDF (reference sequence). The CDR3 has 16 amino acids. The V and J ends lost 6 bases and 0 bases respectively, with 16 bases between them. For the CDR3, the DNA is TGTGCCACCAGACAGGGCGACCGATTTAGCACAGATACGCAGTATTTT. Its protein is CATRQGDRFSTDTQYF.

This clone was seen a handful of times. The chain couples TRBV10-3 to TRBJ2-5; TRBD1 matches at 9 bases. This CDR3 spans 14 amino acids. Losses at the gene ends were 10 bases for V and 1 base for J; bases not matched to a gene: 7. Germline V gene data show CDR1 as ENHRY and CDR2 as SYGVKD. The CDR3 DNA reads as TGTGCCACCTCCCGGGACAGGGCCCAAGAGACCCAGTACTTC. Its translation: CATSRDRAQETQYF.

The chain combines TRBV7-3 with TRBJ1-6; no reliable D call. The CDR3 totals 13 residues. Germline-derived CDR1 and CDR2 are SGHTA and FQGTGA. V was shortened by 3 bases and J by 8 bases, with 8 bases between the two germline ends. CDR3 DNA sequence: TGTGCCAGCAGCTTCGCTCGGTATTCACCCCTCCACTTT. Its translation: CASSFARYSPLHF.

CDR3 region: CATSGRADIQYF. The CDR3 DNA sequence: TGTGCCACCAGCGGGAGGGCGGACATTCAGTACTTC. The chain couples TRBV2 to TRBJ2-4, with 10 bases identical to TRBD2. Germline trimming cut 10 bases from V and 8 bases from J; bases unmatched to any gene: 5. This CDR3 has 12 amino acids. CDR1 is SNHLY and CDR2 is FYNNEI in the germline V gene.

The chain joins TRBV2 to TRBJ2-7, with TRBD2 matching over 11 bases. Germline V CDR1 and CDR2: SNHLY, FYNNEI. J gave up 5 bases and V 5 bases, and 5 bases lay outside the gene matches. The CDR3 has 14 residues. CDR3 sequence: CASSTSGSRNEQYF. CDR3 sequence (DNA): TGTGCCAGCAGTACTAGCGGGAGCAGGAACGAGCAGTACTTC.

The rearrangement links TRBV15 to TRBJ2-1; TRBD2 matches 13 bases. CDR1 and CDR2 from the germline V gene are LNHNV and YYDKDF (reference sequence). V shed 8 bases, J shed 0 bases, and the junction held 10 bases outside the gene matches. The CDR3 is made up of 18 amino acids. In DNA form, the CDR3 reads TGTGCCACCGGGCCGGGACTAGCGGGGCGGAGCTCCTACAATGAGCAGTTCTTC. This gives the protein CATGPGLAGRSSYNEQFF. The full variable domain, its missing parts supplied by reference TRBV15 and TRBJ2-1, is DAMVIQNPRYQVTQFGKPVTLSCSQTLNHNVMYWYQQKSSQAPKLLFHYYDKDFNNEADTPDNFQSRRPNTSFCFLDIRSPGLGDTAMYLCATGPGLAGRSSYNEQFFGPGTRLTVL.

The V gene is TRBV18, the J gene TRBJ1-1, with D uncertain. Looked up from germline, CDR1 is KGHSH and CDR2 is LQKENI. The V end was cut by 0 bases, the J end by 8 bases, with 7 bases between. CDR3 length: 12 residues. CDR3: CASSPPGPEAFF. The CDR3 nucleotides read TGTGCCAGCTCACCACCTGGGCCCGAAGCTTTCTTT. The full variable domain, its missing parts supplied by reference TRBV18 and TRBJ1-1, is NAGVMQNPRHLVRRRGQEARLRCSPMKGHSHVYWYRQLPEEGLKFMVYLQKENIIDESGMPKERFSAEFPKEGPSILRIQQVVRGDSAAYFCASSPPGPEAFFGQGTRLTVV.

The chain employs TRBV30 and TRBJ1-6; 7 nucleotides agree with TRBD1. V trimming: 7 bases; J trimming: 7 bases; junction bases outside the gene matches: 16. Germline V gene lookup returns CDR1 GTSNPN and CDR2 SVGIG (reference sequence). The CDR3 has 16 amino acids. CDR3 DNA: TGTGCCTCGTCAAACCGGGACAGTCGAGGGAATTCACCCCTCCACTTT. This sequence encodes CASSNRDSRGNSPLHF. The entire variable domain, with the rest obtained from reference TRBV30 and TRBJ1-6, is as follows: SQTIHQWPATLVQPVGSPLSLECTVEGTSNPNLYWYRQAAGRGLQLLFYSVGIGQISSEVPQNLSASRPQDRQFILSSKKLLLSDSGFYLCASSNRDSRGNSPLHFGNGTRLTVT.

This rearrangement joins TRBV4-1 to TRBJ1-2; no clear D gene. The V end lost 0 bases, the J end lost 8 bases, and 7 bases lay between the germline ends. There are 12 residues in the CDR3. The germline gives CDR1 MGHRA, CDR2 YSYEKL. The CDR3 DNA reads TGCGCCAGCAGCCAAGAAGGAGTGGGCTACACCTTC. Translation: CASSQEGVGYTF.

The chain has TRBV7-9 and TRBJ1-1, with D tentatively TRBD1 (6 bases). Trimming removed 5 bases at V and 0 bases at J, with 10 bases between. Germline lookup yields CDR1 SEHNR and CDR2 FQNEAQ (reference sequence). CDR3 size: 14 residues. The CDR3 DNA is TGTGCCAGCAGCGTTGGACAGATGAACACTGAAGCTTTCTTT. Protein product: CASSVGQMNTEAFF.

V and J are TRBV5-4 and TRBJ1-2; no clear D gene. Germline V lookup: CDR1 SGHNT, CDR2 YYREEE (reference sequence). Trimming left V 0 bases short and J 2 bases short, with 8 bases between. CDR3 size: 14 residues. DNA for the CDR3: TGTGCCAGCAGCTTGGACAGCCCAAACTATGGCTACACCTTC. As protein: CASSLDSPNYGYTF.

This clone was seen just once. This chain links TRBV4-1 with TRBJ2-1, with 8 bases aligning to TRBD2. The CDR3 is 15 amino acids. The junction had 8 bases not matched to a gene; V was cut back by 0 bases and J by 10 bases. Germline lookup yields CDR1 MGHRA and CDR2 YSYEKL. The CDR3: CASSQDQREKNEQFF. Written as DNA, the CDR3 is TGCGCCAGCAGCCAAGACCAGCGGGAGAAAAACGAGCAGTTCTTC.

The genes are TRBV2 and TRBJ1-1; a possible D gene is TRBD1 (6 bases). Germline V lookup: CDR1 SNHLY, CDR2 FYNNEI. The V end was cut by 7 bases, the J end by 10 bases, with 25 bases between. The CDR3 sequence is 15 residues long. Here the CDR3 reads CASNGQSLGGSRAFF. CDR3 sequence (DNA): TGTGCCAGCAATGGACAGAGCCTTGGCGGATCTAGAGCTTTCTTT.

The chain combines TRBV11-3 with TRBJ1-4; no firm D call. The length of the CDR3 is 11 residues. From germline, CDR1 is SGHNT and CDR2 YENEEA. With 4 bases removed from V and 6 bases from J, the gap between germline ends came to 3 bases. The DNA of the CDR3 is TGTGCCAGCAGCTCGGATGAAAAACTGTTTTTT. Translation: CASSSDEKLFF. Full variable domain (missing parts from reference TRBV11-3 and TRBJ1-4): EAGVVQSPRYKIIEKKQPVAFWCNPISGHNTLYWYLQNLGQGPELLIRYENEEAVDDSQLPKDRFSAERLKGVDSTLKIQPAELGDSAVYLCASSSDEKLFFGSGTQLSVL.

The rearrangement joins TRBV25-1 to TRBJ1-1; D gene unclear. Trimming stripped 8 bases from V and 5 bases from J, with 9 bases between. CDR1 MGHDK and CDR2 SYGVNS come from the germline V gene. The CDR3 totals 11 residues. This chain's CDR3 is CASWSGTEAFF. The CDR3 DNA reads as TGTGCCAGCTGGTCGGGGACTGAAGCTTTCTTT.

The chain joins TRBV9 to TRBJ2-2, with 9 nucleotides matching TRBD1. There are 16 residues in the CDR3. After removal of 1 base from V and 5 bases from J, the junction contained 6 bases not matched to a gene. Germline CDR1 reads SGDLS; CDR2 reads YYNGEE. The CDR3, as DNA: TGTGCCAGCAGCGTACAGGGGACAGGGAGGACCGGGGAGCTGTTTTTT. It yields the protein CASSVQGTGRTGELFF.

The chain combines TRBV7-8 with TRBJ1-1; 7 nucleotides align to TRBD1. Germline CDR1 is SGHVS and CDR2 is FQNEAQ. The CDR3 sequence is 14 residues long. The trim removed 5 bases at V and 1 base at J, leaving 4 bases unmatched. CDR3 in DNA: TGTGCCAGCAGCATAAGGACAGGGAACACTGAAGCTTTCTTT. It translates to CASSIRTGNTEAFF.